The clone carrying this T cell receptor beta chain was seen a few times. Its target is not known. The data were obtained in a study of vaccination effects on CD4 cells after COVID-19. Libraries were prepared by immunoSEQ multiplex PCR; TCRdb keeps only in-frame clonotypes and omits some of them. Of about 45,000 clones in the sample, roughly 79% were seen once. Per the germline V gene, CDR1 is SGHTA and CDR2 is FQGTGA. V was clipped by 6 bases and J by 1 base; unmatched bases: 4. CDR3 length equals 14 residues. Findings and caveats of the study: Both infection-induced and vaccine-induced clones contracted markedly at late post-vaccination timepoints.

ViraFEST assay sequencing came after antigen-specific CD4+ T cells were expanded with viral peptide pools. Researchers isolated CD4+ T cells once about eleven days of culture had elapsed. None of the vaccinated had previously contracted SARS-CoV-2, and their nucleocapsid antibodies tested negative. Every well housed two million PBMC, which grew in culture alongside around 9.8 IU/ml IL-2 and 8.5 to 10 ug/ml peptides. The TCR sequence derives from a human donor who received a COVID-19 vaccine. The genes are TRBV7-3 and TRBJ1-1, with 8 bases lining up with TRBD1. Material: CD4+ T cells from PBMCs cultured with SARS-CoV-2 spike peptides, obtained before COVID-19 vaccination. CDR3 DNA sequence: TGTGCCAGCAGTTCAGACAGGGGGAACACTGAAGCTTTCTTT. It specifies CASSSDRGNTEAFF.